Below, 5 T cell receptor beta chains from the same sample are listed, as sequenced in a study of blood T cell repertoires in COVID-19. Produced via immunoSEQ multiplex PCR; TCRdb's table is partial and in-frame only. The sample contains about 480,000 clones, about 91% of which appear only once. Sequenced sample: peripheral blood. The receptors stem from a man younger than 35 with COVID-19, enrolled during active disease.

The chain has TRBV7-8 and TRBJ2-7; D possibly corresponds to TRBD2 (7 bases). Germline V gives CDR1 SGHVS, CDR2 FQNEAQ. V was trimmed by 0 bases and J by 7 bases, leaving 19 bases between them. This CDR3 contains 16 residues. The CDR3 sequence: CASSLAGGGLLGEQYF. The CDR3 nucleotides read TGTGCCAGCAGCTTAGCGGGCGGGGGCCTGCTAGGAGAGCAGTACTTC.

This sequence joins TRBV7-2 and TRBJ1-1; 8 bases agree with TRBD1. J lost 9 bases, V lost 4 bases, and 7 bases had no gene match. This CDR3 has 13 amino acids. Germline loops: CDR1 SGHTA, CDR2 FQGNSA. The CDR3 DNA follows: TGTGCCAGCAGCTCAGCAGGGGGCCTGCAAGCTTTCTTT. Its protein product is CASSSAGGLQAFF. Full variable domain (rest looked up from reference TRBV7-2 and TRBJ1-1): GAGVSQSPSNKVTEKGKDVELRCDPISGHTALYWYRQSLGQGLEFLIYFQGNSAPDKSGLPSDRFSAERTGGSVSTLTIQRTQQEDSAVYLCASSSAGGLQAFFGQGTRLTVV.

The chain has TRBV12-5 and TRBJ2-7, with TRBD2 as a possible D gene (6 bases). The CDR3 has 13 residues. With 3 bases removed from V and 3 bases from J, the gap between germline ends came to 9 bases. The V gene's germline CDR1 is LGHNT and CDR2 FRNRAP. The CDR3 bases are TGTGCTAGTGGTTTCGGGGGAAGCTACGAGCAGTACTTC. It translates to CASGFGGSYEQYF. Using reference TRBV12-5 and TRBJ2-7 for the parts outside the CDR3, the full variable domain is DARVTQTPRHKVTEMGQEVTMRCQPILGHNTVFWYRQTMMQGLELLAYFRNRAPLDDSGMPKDRFSAEMPDATLATLKIQPSEPRDSAVYFCASGFGGSYEQYFGPGTRLTVT.

This rearrangement joins TRBV5-1 to TRBJ2-7; 11 bases are shared with TRBD2. Germline lookup yields CDR1 SGHRS and CDR2 YFSETQ. Germline trimming cut 4 bases from V and 7 bases from J; bases unmatched to any gene: 7. This CDR3 has 14 amino acids. The CDR3 reads CASSPGTSGREQYF. For the CDR3, the DNA is TGCGCCAGCAGCCCGGGGACTAGCGGAAGAGAGCAGTACTTC.

This clone was counted a single time. This chain links TRBV2 with TRBJ2-2; a possible D gene is TRBD2 (5 bases). V was pared by 5 bases and J by 0 bases, with 10 bases between. CDR3 length: 15 amino acids. CDR1 is SNHLY and CDR2 is FYNNEI in the germline V gene. Here the CDR3 DNA reads TGTGCCAGCAGTCGGACGACTACGAACACCGGGGAGCTGTTTTTT. Translating gives CASSRTTTNTGELFF.